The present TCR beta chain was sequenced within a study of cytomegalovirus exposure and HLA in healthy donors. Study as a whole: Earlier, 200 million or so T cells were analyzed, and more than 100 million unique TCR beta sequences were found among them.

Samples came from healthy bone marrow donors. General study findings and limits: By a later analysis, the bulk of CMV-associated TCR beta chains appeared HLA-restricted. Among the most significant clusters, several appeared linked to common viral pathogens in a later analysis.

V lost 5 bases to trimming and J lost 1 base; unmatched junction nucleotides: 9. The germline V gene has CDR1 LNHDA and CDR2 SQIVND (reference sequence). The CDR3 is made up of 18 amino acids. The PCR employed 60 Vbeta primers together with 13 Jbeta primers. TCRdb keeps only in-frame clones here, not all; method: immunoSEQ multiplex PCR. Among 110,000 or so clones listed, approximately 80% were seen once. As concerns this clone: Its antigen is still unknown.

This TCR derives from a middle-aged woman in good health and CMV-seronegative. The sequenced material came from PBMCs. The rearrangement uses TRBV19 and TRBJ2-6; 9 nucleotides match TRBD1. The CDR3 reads CASSYSGTGYSGANVLTF. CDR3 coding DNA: TGTGCCAGTAGTTATTCCGGGACAGGGTATTCTGGGGCCAACGTCCTGACTTTC.